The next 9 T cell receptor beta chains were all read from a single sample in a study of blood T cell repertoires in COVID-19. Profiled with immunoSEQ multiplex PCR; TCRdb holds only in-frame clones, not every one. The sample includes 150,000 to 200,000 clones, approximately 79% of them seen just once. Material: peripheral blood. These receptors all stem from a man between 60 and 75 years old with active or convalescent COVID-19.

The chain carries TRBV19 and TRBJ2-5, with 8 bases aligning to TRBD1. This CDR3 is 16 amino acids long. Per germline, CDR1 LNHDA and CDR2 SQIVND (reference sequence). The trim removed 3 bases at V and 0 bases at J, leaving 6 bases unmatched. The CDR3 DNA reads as TGTGCCAGTAGTATCCAGGGGGCGCGGTACCAAGAGACCCAGTACTTC. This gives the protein CASSIQGARYQETQYF.

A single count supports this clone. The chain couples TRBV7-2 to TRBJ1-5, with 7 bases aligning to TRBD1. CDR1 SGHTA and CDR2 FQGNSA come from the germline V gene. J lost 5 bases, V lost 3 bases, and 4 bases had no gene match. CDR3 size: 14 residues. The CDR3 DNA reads TGTGCCAGCAGCTTGGACAGGTTCTATCAGCCCCAGCATTTT. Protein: CASSLDRFYQPQHF.

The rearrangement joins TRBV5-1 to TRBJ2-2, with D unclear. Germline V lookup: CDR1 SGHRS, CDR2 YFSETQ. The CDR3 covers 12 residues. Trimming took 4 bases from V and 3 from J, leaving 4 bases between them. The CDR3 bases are TGCGCCAGCAGCCTTTACACCGGGGAGCTGTTTTTT. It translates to CASSLYTGELFF.

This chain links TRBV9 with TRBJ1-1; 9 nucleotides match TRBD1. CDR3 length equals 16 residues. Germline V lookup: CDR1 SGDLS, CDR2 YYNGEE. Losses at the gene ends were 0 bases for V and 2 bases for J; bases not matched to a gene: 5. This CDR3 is CASSVGTGEGNTEAFF. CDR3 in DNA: TGTGCCAGCAGCGTAGGGACAGGGGAAGGTAACACTGAAGCTTTCTTT.

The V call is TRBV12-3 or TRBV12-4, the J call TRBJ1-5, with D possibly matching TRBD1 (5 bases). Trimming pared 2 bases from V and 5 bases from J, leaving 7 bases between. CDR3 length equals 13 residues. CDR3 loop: CASSLSRDQPQHF. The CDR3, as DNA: TGTGCCAGCAGTTTAAGCAGGGATCAGCCCCAGCATTTT.

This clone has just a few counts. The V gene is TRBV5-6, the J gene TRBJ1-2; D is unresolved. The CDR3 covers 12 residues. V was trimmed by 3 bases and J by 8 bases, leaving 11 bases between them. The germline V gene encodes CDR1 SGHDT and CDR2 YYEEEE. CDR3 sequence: CASSSTPGGYTF. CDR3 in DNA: TGTGCCAGCAGCTCCACCCCGGGGGGCTACACCTTC.

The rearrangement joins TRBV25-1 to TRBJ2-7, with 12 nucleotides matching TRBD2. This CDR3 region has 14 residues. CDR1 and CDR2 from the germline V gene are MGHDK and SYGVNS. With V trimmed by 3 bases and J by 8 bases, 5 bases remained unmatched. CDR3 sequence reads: CASSDSLAGGKQYF. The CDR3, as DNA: TGTGCCAGCAGTGACTCACTAGCGGGAGGAAAGCAGTACTTC.

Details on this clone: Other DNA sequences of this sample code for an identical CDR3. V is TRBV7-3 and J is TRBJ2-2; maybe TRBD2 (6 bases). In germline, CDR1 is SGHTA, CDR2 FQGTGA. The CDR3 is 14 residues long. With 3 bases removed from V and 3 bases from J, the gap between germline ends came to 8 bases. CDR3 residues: CASSLGGYTGELFF. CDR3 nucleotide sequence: TGTGCCAGCAGCTTGGGGGGATACACCGGGGAGCTGTTTTTT. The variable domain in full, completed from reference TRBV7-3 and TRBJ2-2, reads GAGVSQTPSNKVTEKGKYVELRCDPISGHTALYWYRQSLGQGPEFLIYFQGTGAADDSGLPNDRFFAVRPEGSVSTLKIQRTERGDSAVYLCASSLGGYTGELFFGEGSRLTVL.

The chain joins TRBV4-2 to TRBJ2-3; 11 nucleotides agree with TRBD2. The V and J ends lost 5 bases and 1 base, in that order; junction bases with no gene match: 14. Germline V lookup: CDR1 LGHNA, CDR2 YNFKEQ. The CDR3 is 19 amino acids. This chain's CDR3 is CASSNSGRVRQEGTDTQYF. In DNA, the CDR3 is TGTGCCAGCAGCAATAGCGGGAGGGTCCGTCAGGAGGGCACAGATACGCAGTATTTT.